The source of this T cell receptor beta chain is a study of response to subunit inactivated influenza vaccine. Study-wide results and caveats: Researchers suggested that each seasonal influenza vaccination recruits few new T cells.

This CDR3 comprises 12 residues. The V end was cut by 3 bases, the J end by 7 bases, with 9 bases between. TCRdb reanalysed the RT-PCR reads using MiXCR and keeps one entry per CDR3 protein. The table has over 150,000 distinct CDR3 sequences, approximately 11% seen once. This clonotype was seen a handful of times. Its antigen is currently unknown. Sample: CD8+ T cells sorted from PBMCs, taken roughly 24 months after vaccination. The TCR comes from a man between 50 and 75 years old who received an inactivated influenza vaccine. This chain uses TRBV12-3 or TRBV12-4 with TRBJ1-2, with D possibly TRBD1 on 5 matching bases. The CDR3 sequence: CASSLQGGGYTF. Here the CDR3 DNA reads TGTGCCAGCAGTTTGCAGGGAGGTGGCTACACCTTC.